The 13 T cell receptor beta chains reported below all come from one sample, sequenced in a study of shared clonotypes between healthy human individuals. Profiled with immunoSEQ multiplex PCR; TCRdb holds only in-frame clones, not every one. The sample consists of around 690,000 clones, less than 95% of them appearing once. The sample taken for sequencing was memory CD8+ T cells from PBMCs. Subset: CD45RO+ cells pooled with CCR7-negative TemRA cells. These receptors all stem from a man aged 18 to 35 in good health. Some clones in this sample may be carry-over from other donors' samples.

The chain combines TRBV7-6 with TRBJ2-5; 9 bases fit TRBD1. Germline V gene sequence: CDR1 SGHVS, CDR2 FNYEAQ. The V segment lost 5 bases and the J segment 4 bases; nucleotides outside the gene matches: 11. CDR3 length: 16 residues. The CDR3 nucleotides are TGTGCCAGCAGCCCCCGGACAGGGGACGTGGGAGAGACCCAGTACTTC. As protein: CASSPRTGDVGETQYF. The complete variable domain, with remaining parts taken from reference TRBV7-6 and TRBJ2-5, reads GAGVSQSPRYKVTKRGQDVALRCDPISGHVSLYWYRQALGQGPEFLTYFNYEAQQDKSGLPNDRFSAERPEGSISTLTIQRTEQRDSAMYRCASSPRTGDVGETQYFGPGTRLLVL.

The rearrangement uses TRBV7-3 and TRBJ2-3, with 7 bases matching TRBD2. CDR3 length: 15 residues. V lost 2 bases and J lost 2; bases outside the gene matches: 4. Germline-derived CDR1 and CDR2 are SGHTA and FQGTGA. The CDR3 reads CASSLLGGITDTQYF. The CDR3 DNA reads TGTGCCAGCAGCTTATTGGGGGGGATCACAGATACGCAGTATTTT. Using reference TRBV7-3 and TRBJ2-3 for the parts outside the CDR3, the full variable domain is GAGVSQTPSNKVTEKGKYVELRCDPISGHTALYWYRQSLGQGPEFLIYFQGTGAADDSGLPNDRFFAVRPEGSVSTLKIQRTERGDSAVYLCASSLLGGITDTQYFGPGTRLTVL.

This chain joins TRBV9 and TRBJ2-2, with D perhaps matching TRBD1 or TRBD2 (5 bases each). The CDR3 runs 15 residues. Trimming stripped 4 bases from V and 7 bases from J, with 17 bases between. CDR1 is SGDLS and CDR2 is YYNGEE in the germline V gene. The CDR3 DNA reads as TGTGCCAGCAGCTGGGGGACCAGCGGTGGCGGGGAGCTGTTTTTT. Translating it yields CASSWGTSGGGELFF.

J is TRBJ2-1 and V is TRBV7-9; no firm D call. Germline V gives CDR1 SEHNR, CDR2 FQNEAQ (reference sequence). Trimming removed 2 bases at V and 8 bases at J, with 10 bases between. The CDR3 has 13 residues. CDR3: CASSLLSGHEQFF. The DNA for the CDR3 is TGTGCCAGCAGCTTATTGTCCGGACATGAGCAGTTCTTC.

The genes are TRBV28 and TRBJ2-7; D unclear. CDR1 MDHEN and CDR2 SYDVKM come from the germline V gene. CDR3 length equals 12 residues. The ends were cut back, 5 bases at V and 0 bases at J, with 5 bases in the middle. The CDR3 DNA reads as TGTGCCAGCAGTGCTAACTCCTACGAGCAGTACTTC. Its translation is CASSANSYEQYF.

J is TRBJ2-1 and V is TRBV18, with 10 bases matching TRBD2. Germline CDR1 and CDR2: KGHSH and LQKENI. V dropped 2 bases and J dropped 4; count of bases not matched to a gene: 14. This CDR3 has 19 residues. CDR3 loop: CASSPDELSGRELYNEQFF. Written as DNA, the CDR3 is TGTGCCAGCTCACCAGACGAGCTAAGCGGGAGGGAGCTTTACAATGAGCAGTTCTTC.

This clone showed up just once. This chain connects TRBV28 to TRBJ2-3, with 8 positions matching TRBD1. V dropped 10 bases and J dropped 6; count of bases not matched to a gene: 15. Per the germline V gene, CDR1 is MDHEN and CDR2 is SYDVKM. CDR3 size: 15 residues. In DNA, the CDR3 is TGTGCCATCTTAGCGACAGGGGCGTCCTGGGATACGCAGTATTTT. Its translation is CAILATGASWDTQYF.

The gene calls are TRBV5-1 and TRBJ2-5; TRBD2 agrees at 7 bases. J was trimmed by 5 bases and V by 0 bases; bases with no gene match: 7. In germline, CDR1 is SGHRS, CDR2 YFSETQ. The CDR3 spans 15 residues. This chain's CDR3 is CASSLEGGSPETQYF. CDR3 DNA sequence: TGCGCCAGCAGCTTGGAGGGCGGGAGTCCCGAGACCCAGTACTTC.

This clone was observed a few times. The gene calls are TRBV9 and TRBJ2-1, with unresolved D. CDR1 and CDR2 (germline): SGDLS, YYNGEE. Trimming stripped 0 bases from V and 2 bases from J, with 6 bases between. The CDR3 extends over 14 amino acids. The CDR3 protein is CASSVDSPYNEQFF. The DNA of the CDR3 is TGTGCCAGCAGCGTAGACAGCCCCTACAATGAGCAGTTCTTC. Looking up the rest from reference TRBV9 and TRBJ2-1 gives the full variable domain: DSGVTQTPKHLITATGQRVTLRCSPRSGDLSVYWYQQSLDQGLQFLIQYYNGEERAKGNILERFSAQQFPDLHSELNLSSLELGDSALYFCASSVDSPYNEQFFGPGTRLTVL.

The chain couples TRBV27 to TRBJ1-2; 12 bases map to TRBD1. The CDR3 is made up of 18 amino acids. J lost 2 bases, V lost 7 bases, and 14 bases had no gene match. The germline V gene encodes CDR1 MNHEY and CDR2 SMNVEV (reference sequence). Written as DNA, the CDR3 is TGTGCCAGCAAGCCGGGACAGGGGGCGCCCCCCCCGAACTATGGCTACACCTTC. Amino acids: CASKPGQGAPPPNYGYTF.

As regards this clone: Other DNA sequences in this sample translate to the same CDR3. This chain joins TRBV27 and TRBJ2-1; no reliable D call. V dropped 0 bases and J dropped 3 bases, with 3 bases sitting between them. Germline CDR1 MNHEY, CDR2 SMNVEV (reference sequence). This CDR3 is 13 amino acids long. The CDR3 sequence: CASSLSSYNEQFF. The CDR3 bases are TGTGCCAGCAGTTTATCCAGCTACAATGAGCAGTTCTTC.

This clone occurred once. V and J are TRBV4-1 and TRBJ1-3; D call uncertain. Germline CDR1 reads MGHRA; CDR2 reads YSYEKL. This CDR3 is built from 13 residues. With 2 bases removed from V and 4 bases from J, the gap between germline ends came to 6 bases. In DNA form, the CDR3 reads TGCGCCAGCAGCCAACCAGGAGGAAACACCATATATTTT. Encoded protein: CASSQPGGNTIYF.

A few counts support this clone. The chain has TRBV6-5 and TRBJ2-1, with TRBD2 matching over 11 bases. CDR1 MNHEY and CDR2 SVGAGI come from the germline V gene. J gave up 14 bases and V 1 base, and 10 bases lay outside the gene matches. The CDR3 has 15 amino acids. The CDR3: CASSYFETSGEKEFF. The CDR3 DNA is TGTGCCAGCAGTTACTTTGAGACTAGCGGGGAGAAAGAGTTCTTC.